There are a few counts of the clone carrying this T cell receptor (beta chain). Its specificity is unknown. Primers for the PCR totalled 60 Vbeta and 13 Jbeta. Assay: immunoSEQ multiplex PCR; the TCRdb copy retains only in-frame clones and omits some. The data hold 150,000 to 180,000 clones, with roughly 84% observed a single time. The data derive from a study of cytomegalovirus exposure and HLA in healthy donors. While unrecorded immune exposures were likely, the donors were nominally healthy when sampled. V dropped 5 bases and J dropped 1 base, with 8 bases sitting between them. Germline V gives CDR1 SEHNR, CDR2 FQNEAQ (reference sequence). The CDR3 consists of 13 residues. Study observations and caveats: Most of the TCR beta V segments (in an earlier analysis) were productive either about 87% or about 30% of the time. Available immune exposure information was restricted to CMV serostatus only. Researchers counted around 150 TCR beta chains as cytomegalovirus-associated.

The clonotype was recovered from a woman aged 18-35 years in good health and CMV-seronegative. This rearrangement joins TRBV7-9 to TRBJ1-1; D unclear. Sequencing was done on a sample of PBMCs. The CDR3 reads CASSRGSNTEAFF. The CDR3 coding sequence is TGTGCCAGCAGCCGAGGGTCGAACACTGAAGCTTTCTTT.